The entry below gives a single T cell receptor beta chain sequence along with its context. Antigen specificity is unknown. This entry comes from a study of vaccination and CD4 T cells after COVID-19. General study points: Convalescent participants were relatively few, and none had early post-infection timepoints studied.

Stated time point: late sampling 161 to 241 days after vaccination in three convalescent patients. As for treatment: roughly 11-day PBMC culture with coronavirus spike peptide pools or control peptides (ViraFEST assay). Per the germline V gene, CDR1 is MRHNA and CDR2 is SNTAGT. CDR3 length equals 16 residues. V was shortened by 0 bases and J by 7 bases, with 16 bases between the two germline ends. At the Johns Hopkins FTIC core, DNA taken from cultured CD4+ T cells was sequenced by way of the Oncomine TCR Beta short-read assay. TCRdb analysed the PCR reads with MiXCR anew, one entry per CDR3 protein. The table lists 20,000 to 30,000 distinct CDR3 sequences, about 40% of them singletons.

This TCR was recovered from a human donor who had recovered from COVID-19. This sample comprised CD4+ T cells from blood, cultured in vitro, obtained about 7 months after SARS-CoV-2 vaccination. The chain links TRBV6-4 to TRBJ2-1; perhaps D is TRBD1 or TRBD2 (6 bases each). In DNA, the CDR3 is TGTGCCAGCAGTGACTCGGCCGGGGGCGATTGGAATGAGCAGTTCTTC. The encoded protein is CASSDSAGGDWNEQFF.